These 30 T cell receptor beta chains originate from one sample sequenced in a study of blood T cell repertoires in COVID-19. Repertoires were generated with immunoSEQ multiplex PCR, while TCRdb's copy carries only in-frame clones and drops some. Of a few hundred thousand clones in the sample, about 90% are singletons; the top ten hold about 1.3%. The specimen was PBMCs or T cells enriched from blood (not recorded which). These TCRs come from a man aged 30 to 39 who had recovered from COVID-19.

The V call is TRBV7-9, the J call TRBJ2-7; 15 bases agree with TRBD2. Germline V gives CDR1 SEHNR, CDR2 FQNEAQ (reference sequence). Germline trimming cut 5 bases from V and 6 bases from J; bases unmatched to any gene: 5. CDR3 length: 15 residues. CDR3 sequence reads: CASSPRTSGGAEQYF. CDR3 coding DNA: TGTGCCAGCAGCCCTCGGACTAGCGGGGGGGCCGAGCAGTACTTC.

This chain uses TRBV4-1 with TRBJ2-7; D might be TRBD1 (6 bases). V lost 4 bases and J lost 4, with 14 bases in between. The CDR3 is 14 residues long. The V gene's germline CDR1 is MGHRA and CDR2 YSYEKL. This chain's CDR3 is CASSLDGTLYEQYF. In nucleotides, the CDR3 is TGCGCCAGCAGCCTTGACGGGACACTATACGAGCAGTACTTC.

This chain uses TRBV5-1 with TRBJ2-1; 12 nucleotides match TRBD2. The CDR3 is 15 residues long. Trimming cost V 2 bases and J 5 bases; bases outside gene matches: 2. Germline values: CDR1 SGHRS, CDR2 YFSETQ. The CDR3, as DNA: TGCGCCAGCAGCTTACTAGCGGGAGGAGACAATGAGCAGTTCTTC. Translated: CASSLLAGGDNEQFF. Based on the CDR3 plus reference TRBV5-1 and TRBJ2-1, the full variable domain is KAGVTQTPRYLIKTRGQQVTLSCSPISGHRSVSWYQQTPGQGLQFLFEYFSETQRNKGNFPGRFSGRQFSNSRSEMNVSTLELGDSALYLCASSLLAGGDNEQFFGPGTRLTVL.

This chain uses TRBV3-1 (or the pseudogene TRBV3-2) with TRBJ2-3, with no clear D. The germline V gene encodes CDR1 LGHDT and CDR2 YNNKEL (reference sequence). The germline V and J ends were trimmed by 0 bases and 0 bases, with 7 bases remaining between them. This CDR3 is 15 amino acids long. The CDR3 sequence: CASSQDPLSTDTQYF. The CDR3 bases are TGTGCCAGCAGCCAAGATCCACTTAGCACAGATACGCAGTATTTT.

The rearrangement links TRBV29-1 to TRBJ2-2; a weak D match, TRBD1 (6 bases). The CDR3 spans 12 residues. Per germline, CDR1 SQVTM and CDR2 ANQGSEA. Trimming cost V 6 bases and J 4 bases, with 9 bases left between them. CDR3 in amino acids: CSVLQGTGELFF. CDR3 in DNA: TGCAGCGTCCTACAGGGCACCGGGGAGCTGTTTTTT.

The rearrangement uses TRBV6-5 and TRBJ1-1; TRBD1 aligns across 8 bases. Germline trimming cut 5 bases from V and 4 bases from J; bases unmatched to any gene: 6. The CDR3 contains 14 residues. Germline V gene sequence: CDR1 MNHEY, CDR2 SVGAGI. The CDR3 sequence is CASSNFRGPTEAFF. CDR3 bases: TGTGCCAGCAGTAATTTCAGGGGGCCCACTGAAGCTTTCTTT.

This clone was seen more than once but under ten times. The gene calls are TRBV2 and TRBJ1-2; 8 nucleotides align to TRBD1. V lost 4 bases to trimming and J lost 3 bases; unmatched junction nucleotides: 4. The CDR3 has 14 residues. CDR1 is SNHLY, CDR2 FYNNEI, per germline. The CDR3 bases are TGTGCCAGCAGTGGACAGGGGAAAGACTATGGCTACACCTTC. Amino acid sequence: CASSGQGKDYGYTF.

The rearrangement links TRBV9 to TRBJ1-3; D gene unclear. The CDR3 is 13 amino acids. Between the trimmed V and J ends, which lost 3 bases and 0 bases, there was a span of 4 bases. In germline, CDR1 is SGDLS, CDR2 YYNGEE. CDR3 region: CASSAPSGNTIYF. The CDR3 DNA is TGTGCCAGCAGCGCTCCCTCTGGAAACACCATATATTTT.

This chain connects TRBV4-3 to TRBJ2-1, with 7 bases fitting TRBD2. The CDR3 is made up of 17 amino acids. The V gene end was trimmed by 0 bases and the J gene end by 2 bases; junction bases not matched to a gene: 7. Germline loops: CDR1 LGHNA, CDR2 YSLEER. Here the CDR3 reads CASSQDWEGPTYNEQFF. The CDR3, as DNA: TGCGCCAGCAGCCAAGATTGGGAGGGACCTACCTACAATGAGCAGTTCTTC.

The rearrangement links TRBV4-3 to TRBJ2-1; 11 bases are a match to TRBD2. Per the germline V gene, CDR1 is LGHNA and CDR2 is YSLEER. The CDR3 is 16 amino acids. Losses at the gene ends were 1 base for V and 3 bases for J; bases not matched to a gene: 2. Here the CDR3 reads CASSQGLAGNYNEQFF. The CDR3 bases are TGCGCCAGCAGCCAAGGACTAGCGGGGAACTACAATGAGCAGTTCTTC.

This chain uses TRBV2 with TRBJ1-2; 8 nucleotides agree with TRBD1. The CDR3 totals 19 residues. Per germline, CDR1 SNHLY and CDR2 FYNNEI. The J segment lost 3 bases and the V segment lost 1 base, leaving 16 bases of the junction unmatched. Written as DNA, the CDR3 is TGTGCCAGCAGTGAAGGGACAGGGCCAATATTACTAACGGACTATGGCTACACCTTC. Protein sequence: CASSEGTGPILLTDYGYTF.

The V and J genes are TRBV29-1 and TRBJ1-2, with 9 positions matching TRBD1. CDR1 is SQVTM and CDR2 is ANQGSEA in the germline V gene. The CDR3 is made up of 15 amino acids. With 6 bases clipped from V and 7 bases from J, the junction kept 15 bases outside the gene matches. The CDR3 spells CSVAIAGTGLVGYTF. CDR3 coding DNA: TGCAGCGTCGCAATCGCGGGGACAGGGTTAGTTGGCTACACCTTC.

This chain uses TRBV15 with TRBJ1-1; 7 bases agree with TRBD1. The CDR3 has 15 amino acids. Looked up from germline, CDR1 is LNHNV and CDR2 is YYDKDF (reference sequence). V trimming: 4 bases; J trimming: 4 bases; junction bases outside the gene matches: 9. The CDR3, as DNA: TGTGCCACCAGCACTCCTGGACAGGTCGTCACTGAAGCTTTCTTT. It translates to CATSTPGQVVTEAFF.

This clone was detected only once. V usage is TRBV28 and J usage is TRBJ1-5; 8 bases fit TRBD1. CDR3 length equals 17 residues. V shed 4 bases, J shed 1 base, and the junction held 9 bases outside the gene matches. In germline, CDR1 is MDHEN, CDR2 SYDVKM. The CDR3 sequence is CASSSDRGKVSNQPQHF. The CDR3, as DNA: TGTGCCAGCAGTTCCGACAGGGGCAAAGTGAGCAATCAGCCCCAGCATTTT.

CDR3 in DNA: TGTGCCAGCAGCGGAGGGACACTGAACACCGGGGAGCTGTTTTTT. Protein sequence: CASSGGTLNTGELFF. The rearrangement joins TRBV9 to TRBJ2-2, with D perhaps TRBD1 (6 bases). The CDR3 is 15 residues long. V lost 3 bases, J lost 1 base, and 10 bases lay in between. Per germline, CDR1 SGDLS and CDR2 YYNGEE.

V gene TRBV4-1 combines with J gene TRBJ2-2; 10 bases align to TRBD2. Germline V gene lookup returns CDR1 MGHRA and CDR2 YSYEKL. V trimming: 0 bases; J trimming: 4 bases; junction bases outside the gene matches: 5. The CDR3 spans 17 residues. CDR3: CASSQEHSGGTTGELFF. As DNA, the CDR3 is TGCGCCAGCAGCCAAGAGCATAGCGGGGGGACCACCGGGGAGCTGTTTTTT.

The chain couples TRBV4-3 to TRBJ1-3; 8 bases agree with TRBD1. Germline V gives CDR1 LGHNA, CDR2 YSLEER. V dropped 0 bases and J dropped 7; count of bases not matched to a gene: 11. The CDR3 is 17 amino acids. CDR3 residues: CASSQDFSGGSWNTIYF. CDR3 in DNA: TGCGCCAGCAGCCAAGATTTCTCAGGGGGCTCGTGGAACACCATATATTTT.

The J gene is TRBJ1-4, the V gene TRBV6-2 or TRBV6-3; the D gene is possibly TRBD1 (6 bases). The CDR3 consists of 15 residues. Germline V gene data show CDR1 as MNHEY and CDR2 as SVGEGT. V was cut by 4 bases and J by 7 bases, with 16 bases left in between. CDR3 amino acids: CASSWTGTQLEKLFF. CDR3 in DNA: TGTGCCAGCAGTTGGACCGGGACACAGCTTGAAAAACTGTTTTTT.

This chain's CDR3 is CASSSDNSYEQYF. The CDR3 DNA reads as TGCGCCAGCAGTTCGGACAACTCCTACGAGCAGTACTTC. V gene TRBV5-1 combines with J gene TRBJ2-7, with TRBD1 as a possible D gene (5 bases). Germline V gene sequence: CDR1 SGHRS, CDR2 YFSETQ. The CDR3 has 13 amino acids. V lost 5 bases and J 0 bases, leaving 9 bases between the germline ends.

The J gene is TRBJ1-2, the V gene TRBV13; 9 bases are a match to TRBD1. The trim removed 5 bases at V and 5 bases at J, leaving 6 bases unmatched. Germline CDR1 PRHDT, CDR2 FYEKMQ (reference sequence). The CDR3 loop spans 14 amino acids. This CDR3 reads CASSTRDREYGYTF. The CDR3 DNA reads as TGTGCCAGCAGCACGAGGGACAGGGAATATGGCTACACCTTC.

This sequence joins TRBV10-1 and TRBJ2-5; D is perhaps TRBD1 (6 bases). Trimming took off 3 bases at V and 5 bases at J, with 16 bases between the two ends. The CDR3 consists of 15 residues. Germline CDR1 reads WNHNN; CDR2 reads SYGVQD (reference sequence). DNA of the CDR3: TGCGCCAGCAGTGATATACAGGGCTCGGTGGAGACCCAGTACTTC. It is translated as CASSDIQGSVETQYF.

This clone has just one count. The rearrangement uses TRBV18 and TRBJ1-2; D might be TRBD1 (5 bases). The CDR3 sequence is 13 residues long. Per germline, CDR1 KGHSH and CDR2 LQKENI. Trimming left V 0 bases short and J 3 bases short, with 5 bases between. The CDR3 spells CASSPPGDYGYTF. CDR3 coding DNA: TGTGCCAGCTCACCACCAGGGGACTATGGCTACACCTTC.

This clone was seen only once. The J gene is TRBJ2-7, the V gene TRBV29-1; 10 nucleotides match TRBD1. V lost 6 bases to trimming and J lost 5 bases; unmatched junction nucleotides: 10. The V gene's germline CDR1 is SQVTM and CDR2 ANQGSEA. This CDR3 is 14 amino acids long. The CDR3: CSVDPGQGPDEQYF. CDR3 sequence (DNA): TGCAGCGTAGATCCGGGACAGGGGCCCGACGAGCAGTACTTC.

V is TRBV2 and J is TRBJ1-2, with 7 bases lining up with TRBD1. After removal of 7 bases from V and 1 base from J, the junction contained 9 bases not matched to a gene. The CDR3 length is 15 residues. Germline V gives CDR1 SNHLY, CDR2 FYNNEI. Here the CDR3 DNA reads TGTGCCAGCACGATGGGACAGAACCTTAACTATGGCTACACCTTC. Its translation is CASTMGQNLNYGYTF.

V usage is TRBV7-9 and J usage is TRBJ1-2; weak D call: TRBD1 (6 bases). CDR3 length: 13 residues. From germline, CDR1 is SEHNR and CDR2 FQNEAQ (reference sequence). Trimming left V 5 bases short and J 7 bases short, with 14 bases between. The CDR3, as DNA: TGTGCCAGCAGCGCATCTACAGGGTCTGGCTACACCTTC. Amino acids: CASSASTGSGYTF.

The gene calls are TRBV5-8 and TRBJ1-2; 7 positions match TRBD1. The CDR3 extends over 11 amino acids. The junction had 7 bases not matched to a gene; V was cut back by 9 bases and J by 8 bases. Looked up from germline, CDR1 is SGHTS and CDR2 is YDEGEE. CDR3 region: CAIQKGAGYTF. The CDR3 region has the DNA TGTGCCATACAAAAGGGGGCAGGCTACACCTTC.

This clone was picked up one time. The CDR3 DNA is TGTGCCAGCAGTCGACAGGGGGAGAGAGAAAAACTGTTTTTT. This sequence encodes CASSRQGEREKLFF. J is TRBJ1-4 and V is TRBV28, with TRBD1 matching over 9 bases. The CDR3 extends over 14 amino acids. Per germline, CDR1 MDHEN and CDR2 SYDVKM. Trimming took 5 bases from V and 8 from J; bases not matched to a gene: 6.

This chain uses TRBV10-3 with TRBJ2-5; a weak D match, TRBD1 (6 bases). The CDR3 extends over 15 amino acids. The germline V gene encodes CDR1 ENHRY and CDR2 SYGVKD. V shed 0 bases and J shed 4 bases, with 12 bases lying between them. DNA for the CDR3: TGTGCCATCAGTGAGTCGTTCAGGGACATAGAGACCCAGTACTTC. It yields the protein CAISESFRDIETQYF.

This rearrangement joins TRBV30 to TRBJ1-3; 9 bases are shared with TRBD1. Trimming at V came to 3 bases and at J to 0 bases, leaving 0 bases not matched to a gene. Per the germline V gene, CDR1 is GTSNPN and CDR2 is SVGIG (reference sequence). The CDR3 is 14 amino acids. CDR3 protein: CAWRDRGSGNTIYF. CDR3 DNA sequence: TGTGCCTGGAGGGACAGGGGCTCTGGAAACACCATATATTTT.

This chain links TRBV12-2 with TRBJ1-3; the table's D call TRBD1 went unverified against the DNA. TRBV12-2 is flagged as a pseudogene. The CDR3 loop spans 16 amino acids. CDR3 in DNA: TGTGCAAGTCGCTCGTCCCGGGACATTCCTGGAAACACCATATATTTT. Amino acid sequence: CASRSSRDIPGNTIYF.